The TCR beta chain described here comes from a study of blood T cell repertoires in COVID-19. About the study: From the United States, Italy and Spain came samples of acute and convalescent COVID-19.

Some clones are missing from TCRdb's copy, which holds only in-frame ones; the method was immunoSEQ multiplex PCR. The sample lists roughly 400,000 clones; 70% to 90% were seen once. CDR3 length: 12 amino acids. Germline CDR1 PRHDT, CDR2 FYEKMQ (reference sequence). Deletions cut 1 base from V and 10 bases from J, with 5 bases between. Recruits, aged roughly 18 to 95 years, lived in 24 US areas. Clinical histories supplied by participants themselves formed the basis of cohort assignment. Exposed enrollees had met someone with a PCR-confirmed or clinician-diagnosed COVID-19 case at some point within the 2 weeks before study entry.

The chain is built from TRBV13 and TRBJ1-6, with D possibly being TRBD1 (5 bases). The sample comprised PBMCs or T cells enriched from blood (not recorded which). This TCR derives from a woman between 18 and 29 years old who had been exposed to COVID-19. The CDR3 here is CASSLEGSPLHF. CDR3 in DNA: TGTGCCAGCAGCTTAGAGGGGTCACCCCTCCACTTT.